In this sample, the clone carrying this T cell receptor (beta chain) turned up a few times. Its antigen is currently unknown. Each single cDNA molecule received a unique molecular identifier. TCRdb reanalysed the 5' RACE reads using MiXCR and keeps one entry per CDR3 protein. This sample yields tens of thousands of distinct CDR3 sequences, of which under 8% are seen a single time; 5.5% to 6% belongs to the top ten. These data are taken from a study of early T cells in non-severe SARS-CoV-2 infection. About the research overall: Sequencing targeted bulk RNA from unsorted whole blood, leaving chains unpaired.

The study, taken as a whole, reports: VDJdb matches were skewed toward anti-spike CD8 T cell responses.

Trimming removed 3 bases from V and 0 bases from J, with 14 bases in between. Germline V gene lookup returns CDR1 KGHSH and CDR2 LQKENI. The CDR3 totals 16 residues. Source: whole blood, taken at baseline. This sequence was found in an adult who was a healthcare worker with PCR-confirmed SARS-CoV-2 infection or an uninfected control (not recorded which). The chain joins TRBV18 to TRBJ1-1, with TRBD1 as a possible D gene (5 bases). This CDR3 reads CASSPKGASLNTEAFF. Written as DNA, the CDR3 is TGTGCCAGCTCACCGAAAGGGGCCAGCCTGAACACTGAAGCTTTCTTT.